This TCR beta chain was recovered during a study of blood T cells in healthy people across ages. Through a sample-barcoded 5' primer and a J-beta primer mix, a second PCR was run for roughly 6 to 11 cycles. MiXCR, applied by TCRdb to the 5' RACE reads, yields one record per CDR3 protein. The profile shows over 600,000 distinct CDR3 sequences, about 46% of them singletons. In germline, CDR1 is LNHDA, CDR2 SQIVND (reference sequence). The V and J ends lost 4 bases and 3 bases, in that order; junction bases with no gene match: 5. The CDR3 runs 15 residues. The sequencing sample was made of blood. The receptor was derived from an elderly man in good health. V usage is TRBV19 and J usage is TRBJ2-1, with 8 bases matching TRBD2. CDR3 region: CASSKSGRVYNEQFF. The CDR3 DNA sequence: TGTGCCAGTAGTAAAAGCGGGAGAGTCTACAATGAGCAGTTCTTC.